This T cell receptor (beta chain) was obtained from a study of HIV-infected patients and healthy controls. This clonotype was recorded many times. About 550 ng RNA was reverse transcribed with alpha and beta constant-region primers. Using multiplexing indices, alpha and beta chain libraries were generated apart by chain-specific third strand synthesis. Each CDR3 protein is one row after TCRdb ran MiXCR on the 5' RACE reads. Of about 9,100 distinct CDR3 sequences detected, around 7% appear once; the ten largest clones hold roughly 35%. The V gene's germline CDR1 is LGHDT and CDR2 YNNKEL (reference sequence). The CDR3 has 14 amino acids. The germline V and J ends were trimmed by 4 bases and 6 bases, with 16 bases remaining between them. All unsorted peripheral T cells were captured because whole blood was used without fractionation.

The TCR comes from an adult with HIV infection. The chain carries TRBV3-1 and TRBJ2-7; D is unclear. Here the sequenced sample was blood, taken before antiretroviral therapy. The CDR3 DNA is TGTGCCAGCAGCCTCCCGGATGGGATAGGCGAGCAGTACTTC. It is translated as CASSLPDGIGEQYF.